This T cell receptor beta chain was retrieved from a study of cytomegalovirus exposure and HLA in healthy donors. As for the study in general: The roughly 110 validation repertoires used the same platform as the 550 to 750 first-cohort repertoires, a later analysis reported. Study-level points and caveats: It was found in a later analysis that first-cohort TCR clusters tended to co-occur in the 90 to 150 validation repertoires. Specific recognition of CMV antigens was confirmed in vitro for a few chains (all CMV-associated). Investigators reported 150 to 200 TCR beta chains as tied to cytomegalovirus.

Clones were sequenced by immunoSEQ multiplex PCR, and TCRdb holds only the in-frame ones, with some missing. The sample has fewer than 300,000 clones, approximately 87% seen once. Remarks on this clone: Its antigen remains unknown.

Deletions cut 2 bases from V and 8 bases from J, with 18 bases between. Germline lookup yields CDR1 MRHNA and CDR2 SNTAGT. The CDR3 is made up of 15 amino acids. The chain links TRBV6-4 to TRBJ1-2; tentatively, D is TRBD1 (5 bases). Source material: PBMCs. The sequence derives from a young woman in good health and CMV-seronegative. As DNA, the CDR3 is TGTGCCAGCAGTGACGGGGCGACCGGGTTTGGAGGCTACACCTTC. It specifies CASSDGATGFGGYTF.